The sequence of this TCR beta chain was determined in a study of cytomegalovirus exposure and HLA in healthy donors. Study outcomes and limitations: In a later analysis, the majority of CMV-associated beta chains seemingly showed HLA restriction. The authors reported that TCR beta sequences could predict HLA-A and HLA-B alleles. These predictions were accurate for most subjects in the first cohort. As a later analysis showed, several of the most significant clusters appeared to be linked to common viral pathogens. Relative to the approximately 680-donor mean, N-insertions were reportedly fewer in an Asian-associated ancestry cluster in a later analysis.

Vbeta (60) and Jbeta (13) primers were used in the PCR. Measured with immunoSEQ multiplex PCR; TCRdb has only the in-frame clones, and not every one. Of roughly 180,000 clones in the sample, around 75% were seen once. The sample holds one count of this clone. Antigen: not known. The clonotype originates from a female donor in good health and CMV-seronegative. Specimen: PBMCs.

CDR3 in DNA: TGCGCCAGCAGCCAGTCAACGCAGGGGAGCACAGATACGCAGTATTTT. Protein product: CASSQSTQGSTDTQYF. The chain uses TRBV4-3 and TRBJ2-3, with TRBD1 as a possible D gene (6 bases). The V gene's germline CDR1 is LGHNA and CDR2 YSLEER. CDR3 length: 16 amino acids. The V and J ends lost 3 bases and 0 bases respectively, with 13 bases between them.